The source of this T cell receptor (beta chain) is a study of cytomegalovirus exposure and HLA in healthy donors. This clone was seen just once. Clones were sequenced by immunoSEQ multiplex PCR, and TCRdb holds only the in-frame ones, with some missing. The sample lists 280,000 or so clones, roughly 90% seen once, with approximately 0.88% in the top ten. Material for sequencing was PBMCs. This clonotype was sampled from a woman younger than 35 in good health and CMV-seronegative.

The CDR3 protein is CASSLPGLGNEQFF. Here the CDR3 DNA reads TGTGCCAGCAGCTTGCCGGGTTTGGGTAATGAGCAGTTCTTC. This rearrangement joins TRBV5-5 to TRBJ2-1; D remains unclear. Germline values: CDR1 SGHKS, CDR2 YYEKEE (reference sequence). V lost 1 base, J lost 7 bases, and 12 bases lay in between. This CDR3 is 14 amino acids long. Based on the CDR3 plus reference TRBV5-5 and TRBJ2-1, the full variable domain is DAGVTQSPTHLIKTRGQQVTLRCSPISGHKSVSWYQQVLGQGPQFIFQYYEKEERGRGNFPDRFSARQFPNYSSELNVNALLLGDSALYLCASSLPGLGNEQFFGPGTRLTVL.